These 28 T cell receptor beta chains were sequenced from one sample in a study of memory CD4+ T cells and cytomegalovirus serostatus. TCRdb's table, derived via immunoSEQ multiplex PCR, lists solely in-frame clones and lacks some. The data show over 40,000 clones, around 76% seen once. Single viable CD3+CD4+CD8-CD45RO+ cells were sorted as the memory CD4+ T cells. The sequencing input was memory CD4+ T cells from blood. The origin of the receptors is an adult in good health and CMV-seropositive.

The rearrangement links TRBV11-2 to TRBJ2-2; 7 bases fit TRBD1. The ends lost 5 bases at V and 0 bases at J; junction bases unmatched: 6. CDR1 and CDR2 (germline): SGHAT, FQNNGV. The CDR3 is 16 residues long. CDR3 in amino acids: CASSQGTAANTGELFF. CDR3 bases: TGTGCCAGCAGCCAGGGGACAGCCGCGAACACCGGGGAGCTGTTTTTT.

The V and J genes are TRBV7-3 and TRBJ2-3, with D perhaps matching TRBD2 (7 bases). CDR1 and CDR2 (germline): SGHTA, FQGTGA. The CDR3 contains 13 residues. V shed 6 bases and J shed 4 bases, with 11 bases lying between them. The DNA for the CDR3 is TGTGCCAGCAGAACGGGGGGCGCAGATACGCAGTATTTT. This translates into CASRTGGADTQYF.

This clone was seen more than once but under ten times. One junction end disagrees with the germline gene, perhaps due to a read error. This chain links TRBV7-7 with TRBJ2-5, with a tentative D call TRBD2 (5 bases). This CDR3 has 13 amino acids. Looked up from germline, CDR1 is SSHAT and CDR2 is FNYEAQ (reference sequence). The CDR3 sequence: CASSQGPGETQYF. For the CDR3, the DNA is TGTGCTAGCAGTCAAGGACCGGGGGAGACCCAGTACTTC.

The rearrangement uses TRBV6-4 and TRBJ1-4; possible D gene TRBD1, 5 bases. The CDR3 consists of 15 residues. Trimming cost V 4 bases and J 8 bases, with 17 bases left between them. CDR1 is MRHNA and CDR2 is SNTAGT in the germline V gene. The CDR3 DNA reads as TGTGCCAGCAGTGCTGCCCCCGGGGCAGCAGAAAAACTGTTTTTT. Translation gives CASSAAPGAAEKLFF.

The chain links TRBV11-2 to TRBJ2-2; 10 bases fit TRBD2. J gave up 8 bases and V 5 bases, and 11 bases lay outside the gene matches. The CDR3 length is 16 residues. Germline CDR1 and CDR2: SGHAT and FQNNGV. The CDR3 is CASSPHSGGAAGELFF. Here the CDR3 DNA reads TGTGCCAGCAGCCCCCACAGCGGGGGGGCGGCAGGGGAGCTGTTTTTT.

The CDR3 DNA follows: TGTGCCAGCAGCTTATACAGCTCTGGAAACACCATATATTTT. Its translation: CASSLYSSGNTIYF. The chain joins TRBV7-6 to TRBJ1-3; D is unresolved. CDR1 SGHVS and CDR2 FNYEAQ come from the germline V gene. The CDR3 loop spans 14 amino acids. V was clipped by 2 bases and J by 0 bases, with 5 bases between them.

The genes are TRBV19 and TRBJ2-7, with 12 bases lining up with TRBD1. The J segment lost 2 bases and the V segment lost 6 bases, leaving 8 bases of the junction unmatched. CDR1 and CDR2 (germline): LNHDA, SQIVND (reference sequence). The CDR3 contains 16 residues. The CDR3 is CASSAPGQGAPYEQYF. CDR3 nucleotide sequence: TGTGCCAGTAGCGCCCCGGGACAGGGGGCCCCCTACGAGCAGTACTTC.

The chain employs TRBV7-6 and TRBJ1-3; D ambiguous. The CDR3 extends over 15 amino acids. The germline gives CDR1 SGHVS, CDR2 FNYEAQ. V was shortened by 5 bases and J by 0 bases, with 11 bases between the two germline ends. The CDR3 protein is CASSRSAYSGNTIYF. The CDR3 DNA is TGTGCCAGCAGCCGCTCGGCCTACTCTGGAAACACCATATATTTT.

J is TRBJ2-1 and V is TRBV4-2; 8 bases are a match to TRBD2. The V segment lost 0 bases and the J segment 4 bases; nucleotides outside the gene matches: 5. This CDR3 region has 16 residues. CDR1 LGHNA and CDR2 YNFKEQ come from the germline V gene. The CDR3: CASSQDARGEYNEQFF. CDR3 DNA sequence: TGTGCCAGCAGCCAAGATGCGCGGGGGGAATACAATGAGCAGTTCTTC.

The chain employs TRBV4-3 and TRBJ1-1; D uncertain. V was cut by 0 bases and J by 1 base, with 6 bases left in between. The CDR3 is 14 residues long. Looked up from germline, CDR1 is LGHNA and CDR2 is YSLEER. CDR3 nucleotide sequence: TGCGCCAGCAGCCAAGAAGGAGGGAACACTGAAGCTTTCTTT. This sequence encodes CASSQEGGNTEAFF.

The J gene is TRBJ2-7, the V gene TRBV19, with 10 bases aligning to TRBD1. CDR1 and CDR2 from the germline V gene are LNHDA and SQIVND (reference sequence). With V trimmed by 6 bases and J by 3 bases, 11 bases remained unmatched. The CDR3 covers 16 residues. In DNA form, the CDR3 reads TGTGCCAGTAGACTACGAGGACAGGGGGGAGGCTACGAGCAGTACTTC. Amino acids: CASRLRGQGGGYEQYF. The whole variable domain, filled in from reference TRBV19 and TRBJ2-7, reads DGGITQSPKYLFRKEGQNVTLSCEQNLNHDAMYWYRQDPGQGLRLIYYSQIVNDFQKGDIAEGYSVSREKKESFPLTVTSAQKNPTAFYLCASRLRGQGGGYEQYFGPGTRLTVT.

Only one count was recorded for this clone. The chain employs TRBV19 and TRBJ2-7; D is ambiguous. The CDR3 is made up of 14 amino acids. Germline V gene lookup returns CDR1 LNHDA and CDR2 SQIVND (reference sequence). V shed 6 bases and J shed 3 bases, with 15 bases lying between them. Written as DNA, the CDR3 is TGTGCCAGTAGAAGCGACGGAGAGAACTACGAGCAGTACTTC. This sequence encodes CASRSDGENYEQYF.

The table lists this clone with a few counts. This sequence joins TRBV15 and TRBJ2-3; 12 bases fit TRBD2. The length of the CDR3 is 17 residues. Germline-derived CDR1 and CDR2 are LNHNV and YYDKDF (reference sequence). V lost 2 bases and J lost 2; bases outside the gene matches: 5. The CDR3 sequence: CATSRSGLAGTTDTQYF. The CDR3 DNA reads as TGTGCCACCAGCAGATCCGGACTAGCGGGGACCACAGATACGCAGTATTTT.

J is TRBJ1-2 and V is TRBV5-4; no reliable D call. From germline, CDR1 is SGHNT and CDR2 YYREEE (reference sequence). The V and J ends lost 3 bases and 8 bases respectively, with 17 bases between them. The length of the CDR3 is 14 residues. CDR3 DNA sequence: TGTGCCAGCAGCTCTTATTTAAGGATTGGCGGCTACACCTTC. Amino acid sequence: CASSSYLRIGGYTF.

The CDR3 sequence is CASKGTVSSYEQYF. Here the CDR3 DNA reads TGTGCCAGCAAGGGAACAGTGAGCTCCTACGAGCAGTACTTC. The chain carries TRBV2 and TRBJ2-7; D unclear. The germline gives CDR1 SNHLY, CDR2 FYNNEI. V was pared by 7 bases and J by 0 bases, with 13 bases between. CDR3 length: 14 residues.

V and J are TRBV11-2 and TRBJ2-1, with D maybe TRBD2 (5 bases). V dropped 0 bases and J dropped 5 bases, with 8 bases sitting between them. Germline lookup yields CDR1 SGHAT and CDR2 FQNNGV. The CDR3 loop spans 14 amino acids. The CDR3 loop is CASSLDSGDNEQFF. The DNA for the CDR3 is TGTGCCAGCAGCTTAGATTCCGGGGACAATGAGCAGTTCTTC.

The CDR3 DNA reads as TGTGCCAGCAGTGATCGGGACAGGACCTCCACTGAAGCTTTCTTT. Translating gives CASSDRDRTSTEAFF. This chain joins TRBV2 and TRBJ1-1, with 8 bases fitting TRBD1. J lost 4 bases, V lost 3 bases, and 7 bases had no gene match. This CDR3 spans 15 amino acids. Germline CDR1 SNHLY, CDR2 FYNNEI.

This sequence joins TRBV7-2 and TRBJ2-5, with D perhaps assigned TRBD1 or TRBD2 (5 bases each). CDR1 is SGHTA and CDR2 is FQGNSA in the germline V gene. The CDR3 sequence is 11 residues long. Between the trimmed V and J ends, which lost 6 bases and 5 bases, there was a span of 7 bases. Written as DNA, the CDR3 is TGTGCCAGCAGGGGGGTGGAGACCCAGTACTTC. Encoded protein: CASRGVETQYF.

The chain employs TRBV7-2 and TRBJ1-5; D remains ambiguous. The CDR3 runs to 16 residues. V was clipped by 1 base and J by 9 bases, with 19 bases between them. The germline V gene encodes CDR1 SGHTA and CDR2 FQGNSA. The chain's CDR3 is CASSLELGGSPRPQHF. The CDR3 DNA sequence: TGTGCCAGCAGCTTAGAATTGGGCGGGAGTCCTAGGCCCCAGCATTTT.

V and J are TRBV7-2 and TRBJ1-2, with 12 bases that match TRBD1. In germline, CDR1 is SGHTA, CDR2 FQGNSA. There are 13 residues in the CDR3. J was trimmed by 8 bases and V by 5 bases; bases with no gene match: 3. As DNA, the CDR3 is TGTGCCAGCAGCGCTGGGACAGGGGGCGGCTACACCTTC. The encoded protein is CASSAGTGGGYTF.

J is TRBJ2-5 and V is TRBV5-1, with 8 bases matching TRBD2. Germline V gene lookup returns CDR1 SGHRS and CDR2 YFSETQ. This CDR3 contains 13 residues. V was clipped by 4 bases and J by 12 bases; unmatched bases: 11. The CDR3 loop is CASSPPVSGEKYF. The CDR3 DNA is TGCGCCAGCAGCCCTCCGGTTAGCGGGGAGAAGTACTTC.

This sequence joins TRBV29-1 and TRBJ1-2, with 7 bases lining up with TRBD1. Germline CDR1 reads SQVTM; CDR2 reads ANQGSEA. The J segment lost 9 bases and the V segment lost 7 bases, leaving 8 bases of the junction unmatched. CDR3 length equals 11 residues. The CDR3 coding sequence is TGCAGCGGTGGACAGGTCGATAGCTACACCTTC. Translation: CSGGQVDSYTF.

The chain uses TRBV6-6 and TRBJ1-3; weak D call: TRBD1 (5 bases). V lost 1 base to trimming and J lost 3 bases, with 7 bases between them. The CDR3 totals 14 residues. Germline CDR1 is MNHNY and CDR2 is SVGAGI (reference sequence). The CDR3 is CASSYLGVGNTIYF. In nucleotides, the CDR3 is TGTGCCAGCAGTTACTTAGGGGTTGGAAACACCATATATTTT.

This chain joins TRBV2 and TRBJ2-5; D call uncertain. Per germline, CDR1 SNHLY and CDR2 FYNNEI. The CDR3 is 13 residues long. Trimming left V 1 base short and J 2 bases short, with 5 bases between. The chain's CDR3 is CASSEGRQETQYF. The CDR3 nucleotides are TGTGCCAGCAGTGAAGGCAGGCAAGAGACCCAGTACTTC.

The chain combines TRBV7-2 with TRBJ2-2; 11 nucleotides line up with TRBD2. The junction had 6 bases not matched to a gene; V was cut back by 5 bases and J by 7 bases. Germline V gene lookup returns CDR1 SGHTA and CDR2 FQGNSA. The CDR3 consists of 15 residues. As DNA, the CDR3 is TGTGCCAGCAGCGTCACTAGCGGGGGTGGCGGGGAGCTGTTTTTT. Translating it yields CASSVTSGGGGELFF.

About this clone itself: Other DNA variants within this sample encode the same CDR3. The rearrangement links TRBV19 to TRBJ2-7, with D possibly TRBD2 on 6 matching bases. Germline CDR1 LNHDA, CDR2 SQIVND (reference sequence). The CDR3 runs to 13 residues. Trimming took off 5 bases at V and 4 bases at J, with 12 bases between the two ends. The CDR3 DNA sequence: TGTGCCAGTAGTCTCGCGGGGCAGTACGAGCAGTACTTC. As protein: CASSLAGQYEQYF.

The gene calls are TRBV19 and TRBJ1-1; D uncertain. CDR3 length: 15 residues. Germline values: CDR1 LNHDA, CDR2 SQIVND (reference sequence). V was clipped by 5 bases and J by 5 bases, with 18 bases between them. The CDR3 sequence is CASSPSNGLGTEAFF. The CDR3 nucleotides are TGTGCCAGTAGTCCTTCTAACGGTCTAGGGACTGAAGCTTTCTTT. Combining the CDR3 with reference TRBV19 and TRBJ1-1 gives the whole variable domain DGGITQSPKYLFRKEGQNVTLSCEQNLNHDAMYWYRQDPGQGLRLIYYSQIVNDFQKGDIAEGYSVSREKKESFPLTVTSAQKNPTAFYLCASSPSNGLGTEAFFGQGTRLTVV.

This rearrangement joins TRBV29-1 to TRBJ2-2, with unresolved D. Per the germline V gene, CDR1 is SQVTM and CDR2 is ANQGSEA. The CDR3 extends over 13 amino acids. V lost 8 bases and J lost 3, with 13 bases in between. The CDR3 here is CSLERSDTGELFF. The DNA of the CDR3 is TGCAGCTTGGAAAGGTCGGACACCGGGGAGCTGTTTTTT.